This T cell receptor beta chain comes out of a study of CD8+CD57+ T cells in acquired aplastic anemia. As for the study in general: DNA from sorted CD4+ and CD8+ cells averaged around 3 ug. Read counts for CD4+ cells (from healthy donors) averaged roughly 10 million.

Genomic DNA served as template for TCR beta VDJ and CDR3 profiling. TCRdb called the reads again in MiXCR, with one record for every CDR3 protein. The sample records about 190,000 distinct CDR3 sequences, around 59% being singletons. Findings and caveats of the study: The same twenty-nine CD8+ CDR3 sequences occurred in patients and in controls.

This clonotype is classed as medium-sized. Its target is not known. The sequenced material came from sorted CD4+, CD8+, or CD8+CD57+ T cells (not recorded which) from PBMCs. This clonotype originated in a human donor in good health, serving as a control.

CDR3 loop: CAISADRSSNQPQHF. The CDR3, as DNA: TGTGCCATCAGTGCGGACAGATCTAGCAATCAGCCCCAGCATTTT. This chain joins TRBV10-3 and TRBJ1-5, with D possibly TRBD1 on 6 matching bases. In germline, CDR1 is ENHRY, CDR2 SYGVKD. The CDR3 sequence is 15 residues long. V was cut by 4 bases and J by 0 bases, with 10 bases left in between.